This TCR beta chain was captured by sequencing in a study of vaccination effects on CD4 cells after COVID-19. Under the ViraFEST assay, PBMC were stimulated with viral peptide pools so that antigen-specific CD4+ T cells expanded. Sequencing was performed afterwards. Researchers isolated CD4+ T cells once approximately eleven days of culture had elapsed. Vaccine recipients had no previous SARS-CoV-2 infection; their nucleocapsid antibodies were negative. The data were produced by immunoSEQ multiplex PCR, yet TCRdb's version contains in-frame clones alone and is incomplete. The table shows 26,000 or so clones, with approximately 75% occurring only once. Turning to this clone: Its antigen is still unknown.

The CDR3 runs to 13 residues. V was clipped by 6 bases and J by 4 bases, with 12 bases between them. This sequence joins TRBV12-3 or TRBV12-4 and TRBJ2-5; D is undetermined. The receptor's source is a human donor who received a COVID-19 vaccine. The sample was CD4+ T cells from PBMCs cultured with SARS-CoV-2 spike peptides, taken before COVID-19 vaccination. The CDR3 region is CASSHLMGETQYF. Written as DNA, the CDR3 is TGTGCCAGCAGCCACCTCATGGGAGAGACCCAGTACTTC.